This T cell receptor beta chain was identified in a study of human T cells and chemical hapten exposure (dated by TCRdb to about 2021). At the level of the whole study: For sensitization, 2% DPC in acetone was applied to a 2 cm by 2 cm area of upper inner arm skin. Patients additionally received weekly therapeutic DPC doses to the scalp throughout the roughly 25-week study period. Patch testing was performed on the upper back with Finn chambers containing 0.01% DPC, and the patch tests were scored after 6 days according to International Contact Dermatitis Research Group standards. Most of the patients in the cohort were female, and the cohort covered alopecia areata with under or over 50% scalp involvement, alopecia totalis and alopecia universalis. Libraries were pooled for sequencing, and per-sample TCR yields varied mainly because of small differences in library volumes within the pool. Peripheral blood TCR repertoire changes were tracked in vivo in alopecia patients during primary and secondary sensitization to the hapten diphenylcyclopropenone (DPC). Blood samples were taken from patients before sensitization (week 0) and then at 2, 6 and about 24 weeks after DPC sensitization. Blood for TCR sequencing was provided by twenty-nine alopecia patients at one to four time points (pre-sensitization, 2, 6 and 24 weeks). What the authors observed across the whole study: Patch test score was positively correlated with the number of PT1 expanded TCRs, with significance at thresholds 8, 16 and 32 but not at 4. Expanded TCRs formed significantly more large CDR3 similarity clusters than pre-sensitization or healthy control sets, consistent with antigen-driven responses. After repeated subsampling, changes were observed in the strength of the expansion versus patch-test correlation and in the threshold at which the correlation became significant. DPC sensitization did not change how many TCRs were above 1 in 1000 frequency, and no evidence was found of alterations in global repertoire structure. Alopecia, a presumed autoimmune disease, was present in all patients, so the immune response of the patients might differ from that of healthy individuals.

The library was generated by RACE. The sequencing machine was a NextSeq 500. Library preparation attached unique molecular identifiers to individual cDNA molecules for quantitative, reproducible TCR counting. Each blood RNA sample was used to sequence both TCR alpha and TCR beta chains. The study's own analysis went as follows. The median number of TCRs per sample was around 96,000, ranging from roughly 23,224 to 690,600. The Decombinator software suite was used to annotate V, J and CDR3 in the TCR reads. Every sample was subsampled to the same number of TCRs (28,000) for the PS versus PT1 abundance plots. TCRs were defined as expanded if absent before sensitization and observed at least eight times at the 2-week time point. TCRdb's own reprocessing of the public reads used fastp at Q25 and MiXCR and kept productive beta chains. Each CDR3 protein appears once, grouped with its most common genes and DNA. The V and J calls come from TCRdb's annotation, not from the publication. This sample gives some 200,000 distinct CDR3 sequences in total; around 30% of them show up just once. The ten top clones hold just under 3% of the sample.

Looking up the germline V gene yields CDR1 SQVTM and CDR2 ANQGSEA. From the cysteine up to the phenylalanine, the CDR3 has a length of 14 residues. Of the read, only the CDR3 DNA is kept; its 42 bases are in frame from base 1. Regarding this clonotype: There is no known antigen for this receptor. Base qualities are missing; no much larger clone stands one base away.

The time point label, as the study defines it: pre-sensitization, week 0. This specimen's treatment or condition label, interpreted: therapeutic diphenylcyclopropenone sensitization with weekly scalp DPC. Blood at each patch-test visit was drawn before the patch test was applied. Patients were eligible if aged 18 to 70, diagnosed with alopecia and judged suitable for DPC therapy, and pregnant patients were excluded. Total RNA was isolated from unfractionated whole blood collected in Tempus Blood RNA tubes. The clonotype was recovered from a woman younger than 45 with alopecia areata. Some clones in this sample may be carry-over from other donors' samples. Rearrangement joined TRBV29-1 to TRBJ2-5; the D assignment is uncertain and may be TRBD1 or TRBD2, with 5 bases supporting each. The sequences come from whole blood, collected in connection with sensitization to the hapten diphenylcyclopropenone (DPC). The sequence in DNA is TGCAGTACTCCGAGGGACCAAAATCAAGAGACCCAGTACTTC. Its amino acids are CSTPRDQNQETQYF.